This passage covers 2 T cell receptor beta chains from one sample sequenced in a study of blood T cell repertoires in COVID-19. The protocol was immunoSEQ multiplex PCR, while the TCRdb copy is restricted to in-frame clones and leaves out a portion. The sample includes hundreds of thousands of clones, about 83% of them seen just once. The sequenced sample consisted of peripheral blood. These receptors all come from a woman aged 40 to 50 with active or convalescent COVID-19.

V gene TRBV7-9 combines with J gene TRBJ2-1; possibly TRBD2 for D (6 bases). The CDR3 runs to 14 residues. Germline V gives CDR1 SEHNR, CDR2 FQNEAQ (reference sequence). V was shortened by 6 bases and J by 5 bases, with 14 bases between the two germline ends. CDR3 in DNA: TGTGCCAGCAGTCCGGGACTGACAAACAATGAGCAGTTCTTC. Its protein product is CASSPGLTNNEQFF.

Here the CDR3 reads CASSFKETQYF. In DNA form, the CDR3 reads TGCGCCAGCAGCTTCAAAGAGACCCAGTACTTC. The chain recombines TRBV5-1 with TRBJ2-5; no reliable D call. V lost 2 bases to trimming and J lost 3 bases, with 2 bases between them. The CDR3 spans 11 residues. CDR1 SGHRS and CDR2 YFSETQ come from the germline V gene. The full variable domain, rest sourced from reference TRBV5-1 and TRBJ2-5, is KAGVTQTPRYLIKTRGQQVTLSCSPISGHRSVSWYQQTPGQGLQFLFEYFSETQRNKGNFPGRFSGRQFSNSRSEMNVSTLELGDSALYLCASSFKETQYFGPGTRLLVL.